Listed here are 28 T cell receptor beta chains from one sample, sequenced in a study of tumor and adjacent non-tumor tissue in lung cancer (dated by TCRdb to 2017 to 2018). Bulk unsorted tissue served as the source for RNA extraction, and RNA quality was assessed using a NanoDrop ND-1000 and an Agilent 2100. Distant non-tumor tissue taken more than 3 cm from the tumor edge was used as the normal lung sample. The library was generated by multiplex PCR. Sequenced using an Illumina HiSeq 2500. TCRbeta libraries were built by three rounds of nested PCR using primers (Table S4), following protocols modified from ARM-PCR. TCRdb applied fastp at Q25 and MiXCR to the public reads, then kept only in-frame beta chains. Rows are unified per CDR3 protein, each entry keeping the most common DNA and genes. The sample table lists approximately 120,000 distinct CDR3 sequences, over 55% of them with a count of one. Together, the top ten hold around 20% of the sample.

Sample: distant non-tumor lung tissue. The receptors were gathered from a man between 60 and 75 years old with non-small cell lung cancer.

This clonotype appeared many times. The chain is built from TRBV20-1 and TRBJ2-1, with 12 bases fitting TRBD2. CDR1 and CDR2 from the germline V gene are DFQATT and SNEGSKA (reference sequence). Trimming removed 3 bases from V and 0 bases from J; junction bases left unmatched: 6. The length of the CDR3 is 17 residues. The CDR3 DNA sequence: TGCAGTGCTAGGCCGTCGACTAGCGGGGGCTCCTACAATGAGCAGTTCTTC. It yields the protein CSARPSTSGGSYNEQFF.

As for this clonotype: This clone may be a read error of a much larger clone one base away. The rearrangement joins TRBV5-4 to TRBJ2-7; tentatively, D is TRBD1 or TRBD2 (5 bases each). Per the germline V gene, CDR1 is SGHNT and CDR2 is YYREEE (reference sequence). V was pared by 5 bases and J by 5 bases, with 17 bases between. The CDR3 sequence is 14 residues long. The CDR3 coding sequence is TGTGCCAGCAGGTCCAGAGGGGCCCCCCACGAGCAGTACTTC. Translated, it gives CASRSRGAPHEQYF. The whole variable domain, remainder taken from reference TRBV5-4 and TRBJ2-7, is ETGVTQSPTHLIKTRGQQVTLRCSSQSGHNTVSWYQQALGQGPQFIFQYYREEENGRGNFPPRFSGLQFPNYSSELNVNALELDDSALYLCASRSRGAPHEQYFGPGTRLTVT.

The V gene is TRBV30, the J gene TRBJ1-2; D is perhaps TRBD1 (5 bases). Germline values: CDR1 GTSNPN, CDR2 SVGIG (reference sequence). This CDR3 comprises 13 residues. V lost 0 bases and J 6 bases, leaving 11 bases between the germline ends. The CDR3: CAWSVLGEDGYTF. Here the CDR3 DNA reads TGTGCCTGGAGTGTATTGGGGGAGGATGGCTACACCTTC.

J is TRBJ2-1 and V is TRBV10-3; D could derive from TRBD1 or TRBD2 (5 bases each). The germline V gene has CDR1 ENHRY and CDR2 SYGVKD. The CDR3 totals 18 residues. V was trimmed by 1 base and J by 2 bases, leaving 18 bases between them. Here the CDR3 reads CAISEWDHRDQTYNEQFF. The CDR3 DNA is TGTGCCATCAGTGAGTGGGATCACCGGGACCAGACCTACAATGAGCAGTTCTTC.

V is TRBV29-1 and J is TRBJ2-7, with D possibly matching TRBD1 (6 bases). The CDR3 is made up of 14 amino acids. V dropped 2 bases and J dropped 1 base, with 12 bases sitting between them. Germline CDR1 and CDR2: SQVTM and ANQGSEA. This CDR3 is CSVELRTESYEQYF. The CDR3 region has the DNA TGCAGCGTTGAACTAAGGACAGAGTCCTACGAGCAGTACTTC.

Notes on this clonotype: One end of the junction is discordant with germline, which a read error may explain. The CDR3 here is CANSKQGASTETYF. CDR3 sequence (DNA): TGTGCCAACAGCAAACAGGGGGCGTCCACTGAAACTTACTTT. V and J are TRBV11-3 and TRBJ1-1; TRBD1 matches 9 bases. The CDR3 runs to 14 residues. CDR1 and CDR2 (germline): SGHNT, YENEEA.

To note about this clonotype: An end of the junction differs from the germline gene, which may be a read error. This chain connects TRBV29-1 to TRBJ1-2; D not certain. Germline CDR1 is SQVTM and CDR2 is ANQGSEA. The CDR3 has 11 amino acids. CDR3 region: CSVAANFGYTF. The CDR3 DNA sequence: TGCAGCGTTGCAGCCAACTTTGGCTACACCTTC.

To note about this clonotype: One end of the junction is discordant with germline, which a read error may explain. The V gene is TRBV4-3, the J gene TRBJ2-2, with a possible D match to TRBD2 (5 bases). This CDR3 contains 16 residues. The germline V gene has CDR1 LGHNA and CDR2 YSLEER. CDR3 residues: CASSQVLSRNTGELFF. The CDR3 nucleotides are TGCGCCAGCAGCCAAGTATTGAGTAGGAACACCGGGGAGTTGTTTTTT.

As for this clonotype: One junction end does not reproduce the germline sequence, and a read error may be involved. V is TRBV11-2 and J is TRBJ2-5; D unresolved. CDR3 size: 14 residues. Germline-derived CDR1 and CDR2 are SGHAT and FQNNGV. CDR3 bases: TGTGCCAGCATCTTAGTCGTTCAGGAAGAGATCCAGTACTTC. Protein product: CASILVVQEEIQYF.

As concerns this clonotype: The CDR3 end shows no conserved phenylalanine or tryptophan, and so a read error is likely. The rearrangement joins TRBV5-4 to TRBJ2-5, with 9 bases that match TRBD2. The CDR3 extends over 14 amino acids. Germline-derived CDR1 and CDR2 are SGHNT and YYREEE (reference sequence). V shed 2 bases and J 3 bases; nucleotides not matched to a gene: 2. CDR3 amino acids: CASSFGTSKETQYL. CDR3 nucleotide sequence: TGTGCCAGCAGCTTCGGGACTAGCAAAGAGACCCAGTACTTA.

This clonotype was seen repeatedly, ten times or more. The genes are TRBV20-1 and TRBJ2-1; D is unclear. The CDR3 length is 15 residues. V lost 0 bases and J lost 0, with 9 bases in between. Germline V lookup: CDR1 DFQATT, CDR2 SNEGSKA (reference sequence). CDR3 DNA sequence: TGCAGTGCTAGAGATACTACAAGCTCCTACAATGAGCAGTTCTTC. Translation gives CSARDTTSSYNEQFF.

As for this clonotype: With a much larger clone just one base away, this may be a read error. The J gene is TRBJ1-6, the V gene TRBV6-1; no definite D call. Germline CDR1 reads MNHNS; CDR2 reads SASEGT. V lost 5 bases to trimming and J lost 7 bases, with 9 bases between them. The CDR3 covers 13 residues. The CDR3 DNA sequence: TGTGCCAGCAGTAACAGAGGGAATTCACCCCTCCACTTT. Its translation is CASSNRGNSPLHF.

V is TRBV11-2 and J is TRBJ2-5; D possibly corresponds to TRBD2 (5 bases). The CDR3 runs to 15 residues. CDR1 SGHAT and CDR2 FQNNGV come from the germline V gene. Deletions cut 5 bases from V and 7 bases from J, with 20 bases between. The CDR3 here is CASSVVSPGGGTQYF. CDR3 coding DNA: TGTGCCAGCAGCGTAGTCTCCCCAGGAGGAGGGACCCAGTACTTC. Filled out from reference TRBV11-2 and TRBJ2-5, the complete variable domain reads EAGVAQSPRYKIIEKRQSVAFWCNPISGHATLYWYQQILGQGPKLLIQFQNNGVVDDSQLPKDRFSAERLKGVDSTLKIQPAKLEDSAVYLCASSVVSPGGGTQYFGPGTRLLVL.

On this clonotype: One end of the junction fails to match germline, which may point to a read error. The gene calls are TRBV11-2 and TRBJ1-5; D gene unclear. The germline V gene encodes CDR1 SGHAT and CDR2 FQNNGV. This CDR3 is built from 13 residues. The chain's CDR3 is CTSGLNGGQPQHF. The CDR3 DNA is TGTACCAGCGGCCTAAACGGTGGTCAGCCCCAGCATTTT.

This clonotype was counted many times. The chain has TRBV24-1 and TRBJ2-1; D gene ambiguous. Germline V gives CDR1 KGHDR, CDR2 SFDVKD. With 1 base removed from V and 6 bases from J, the gap between germline ends came to 12 bases. The CDR3 is made up of 15 amino acids. The chain's CDR3 is CATSDFRDSSNEQFF. Written as DNA, the CDR3 is TGTGCCACCAGTGATTTTCGAGATTCGTCCAATGAGCAGTTCTTC.

There are many counts of this clonotype. The chain combines TRBV11-1 with TRBJ1-1; D is unclear. The CDR3 is made up of 13 amino acids. V dropped 2 bases and J dropped 8 bases, with 12 bases sitting between them. In germline, CDR1 is SGHAT, CDR2 FQDESV (reference sequence). CDR3 in amino acids: CASSLWRLEEAFF. In DNA, the CDR3 is TGTGCCAGCAGCTTATGGAGGCTTGAGGAAGCTTTCTTT.

This clonotype was found many times. The rearrangement joins TRBV12-3 or TRBV12-4 to TRBJ2-7; possible D gene TRBD1, 5 bases. Between the trimmed V and J ends, which lost 10 bases and 1 base, there was a span of 8 bases. This CDR3 region has 11 residues. The CDR3 sequence: CATKGSYEQYF. CDR3 coding DNA: TGTGCCACTAAGGGGTCCTACGAGCAGTACTTC.

The chain carries TRBV4-3 and TRBJ1-1; no clear D gene. Looked up from germline, CDR1 is LGHNA and CDR2 is YSLEER. The length of the CDR3 is 15 residues. V dropped 0 bases and J dropped 2 bases, with 10 bases sitting between them. The CDR3 is CASSQELGVNTEAFF. The CDR3 nucleotides are TGCGCCAGCAGCCAAGAATTAGGAGTTAACACTGAAGCTTTCTTT.

Regarding this clonotype: An end of the junction differs from the germline gene, which may be a read error. The genes are TRBV5-6 and TRBJ2-3, with 11 bases fitting TRBD1. The CDR3 spans 15 residues. CDR1 and CDR2 from the germline V gene are SGHDT and YYEEEE. CDR3 sequence reads: CASNLGQGVSDMQYF. DNA of the CDR3: TGTGCCAGCAACTTGGGACAGGGGGTTTCAGATATGCAGTATTTT. Full variable domain (outside the CDR3, taken from reference TRBV5-6 and TRBJ2-3): DAGVTQSPTHLIKTRGQQVTLRCSPKSGHDTVSWYQQALGQGPQFIFQYYEEEERQRGNFPDRFSGHQFPNYSSELNVNALLLGDSALYLCASNLGQGVSDMQYFGPGTRLTVL.

This clonotype has only a few counts. Given a much more abundant clone one base away, this may be a read error. The rearrangement links TRBV20-1 to TRBJ2-7; no firm D call. From germline, CDR1 is DFQATT and CDR2 SNEGSKA (reference sequence). CDR3 length: 13 residues. The V end was cut by 5 bases, the J end by 6 bases, with 17 bases between. The chain's CDR3 is CSALRPSVSEQYF. The DNA of the CDR3 is TGCAGTGCTCTACGACCCTCAGTCTCCGAGCAGTACTTC.

This rearrangement joins TRBV11-2 to TRBJ2-5; TRBD1 matches 7 bases. Germline loops: CDR1 SGHAT, CDR2 FQNNGV. The J segment lost 4 bases and the V segment lost 5 bases, leaving 10 bases of the junction unmatched. This CDR3 is built from 15 residues. CDR3 region: CASSENRGSVETQYF. CDR3 bases: TGTGCCAGCAGCGAGAACAGGGGCTCGGTAGAGACCCAGTACTTC.

This clonotype was seen ten or more times. The J gene is TRBJ2-7, the V gene TRBV10-3, with D unclear. CDR3 length: 13 amino acids. From germline, CDR1 is ENHRY and CDR2 SYGVKD. Deletions cut 2 bases from V and 1 base from J, with 6 bases between. The CDR3 region is CAISEPPSYEQYF. The CDR3 bases are TGTGCCATCAGTGAGCCCCCTTCCTACGAGCAGTACTTC.

As to this clonotype: Because the CDR3 is missing its conserved closing phenylalanine or tryptophan, this is likely a read error. The chain employs TRBV4-1 and TRBJ1-2; D unclear. CDR3 size: 13 residues. In germline, CDR1 is MGHRA, CDR2 YSYEKL. V lost 0 bases to trimming and J lost 3 bases, with 5 bases between them. The CDR3 DNA is TGCGCCAGCAGCCAAGATGGTTACTATGGCTACACCCTT. This translates into CASSQDGYYGYTL.

About this clonotype itself: One end of the junction varies from germline; a read error may be responsible. The chain recombines TRBV6-2 or TRBV6-3 with TRBJ2-1; the match to TRBD2 covers 8 bases. The CDR3 covers 16 residues. Germline V gene data show CDR1 as MNHEY and CDR2 as SVGEGT. CDR3 sequence (DNA): TGTGCCAGCAGTACCCCGATAATAGCGGGGTACAACGAGCAGTTCTTC. Its translation: CASSTPIIAGYNEQFF.

Details on this clonotype: A much larger clone sits a single nucleotide away, making a read error possible. The chain joins TRBV12-3 or TRBV12-4 to TRBJ1-2; D unresolved. The CDR3 totals 16 residues. Trimming removed 6 bases from V and 6 bases from J, with 23 bases in between. Here the CDR3 reads CASSQPGFSAVDGYTF. The CDR3 DNA follows: TGTGCCAGCAGCCAACCGGGGTTTAGTGCTGTGGATGGCTACACCTTC.

This clonotype was picked up a small number of times. The chain carries TRBV9 and TRBJ2-1; 8 bases fit TRBD2. CDR1 is SGDLS and CDR2 is YYNGEE in the germline V gene. CDR3 length: 16 amino acids. J lost 5 bases, V lost 4 bases, and 11 bases had no gene match. DNA of the CDR3: TGTGCCAGCAGCCCCCGAGTGGGACTAGGGAACAATGAGCAGTTCTTC. Translated: CASSPRVGLGNNEQFF. Variable domain in full (rest from reference TRBV9 and TRBJ2-1): DSGVTQTPKHLITATGQRVTLRCSPRSGDLSVYWYQQSLDQGLQFLIQYYNGEERAKGNILERFSAQQFPDLHSELNLSSLELGDSALYFCASSPRVGLGNNEQFFGPGTRLTVL.

The sample holds a few counts of this clonotype. It may be a read error: a sequence one base away is much more abundant. The genes are TRBV20-1 and TRBJ2-5; possibly TRBD2 for D (7 bases). Germline values: CDR1 DFQATT, CDR2 SNEGSKA (reference sequence). The CDR3 spans 15 residues. This CDR3 reads CSARDLWGGLEIQYF. The DNA of the CDR3 is TGCAGTGCTAGAGATCTTTGGGGGGGGCTGGAGATCCAGTACTTC.

As concerns this clonotype: The junction does not match germline at one end; this may be a read error. The chain joins TRBV29-1 to TRBJ2-5; D may correspond to TRBD1 or TRBD2 (7 bases each). Germline values: CDR1 SQVTM, CDR2 ANQGSEA. CDR3 size: 13 residues. CDR3 region: CSAQGGSKETQYF. CDR3 bases: TGTAGCGCTCAGGGGGGGAGCAAAGAGACCCAGTACTTC.